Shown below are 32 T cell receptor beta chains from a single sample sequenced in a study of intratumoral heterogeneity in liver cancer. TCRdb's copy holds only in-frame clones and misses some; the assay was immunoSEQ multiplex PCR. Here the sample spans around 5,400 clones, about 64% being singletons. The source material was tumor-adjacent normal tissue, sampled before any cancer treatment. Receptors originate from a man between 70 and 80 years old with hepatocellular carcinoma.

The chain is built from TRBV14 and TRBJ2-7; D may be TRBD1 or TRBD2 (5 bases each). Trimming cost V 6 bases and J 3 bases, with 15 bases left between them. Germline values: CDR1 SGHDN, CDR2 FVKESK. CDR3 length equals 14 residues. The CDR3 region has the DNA TGTGCCAGCAGTTACCCGGGACGCAACTACGAGCAGTACTTC. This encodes CASSYPGRNYEQYF.

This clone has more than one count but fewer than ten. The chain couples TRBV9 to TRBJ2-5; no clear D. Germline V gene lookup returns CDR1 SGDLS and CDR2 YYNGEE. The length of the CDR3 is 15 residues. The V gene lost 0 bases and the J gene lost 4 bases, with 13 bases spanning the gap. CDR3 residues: CASSVGWGARETQYF. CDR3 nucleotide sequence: TGTGCCAGCAGCGTAGGATGGGGTGCGCGAGAGACCCAGTACTTC. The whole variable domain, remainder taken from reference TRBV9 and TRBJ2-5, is DSGVTQTPKHLITATGQRVTLRCSPRSGDLSVYWYQQSLDQGLQFLIQYYNGEERAKGNILERFSAQQFPDLHSELNLSSLELGDSALYFCASSVGWGARETQYFGPGTRLLVL.

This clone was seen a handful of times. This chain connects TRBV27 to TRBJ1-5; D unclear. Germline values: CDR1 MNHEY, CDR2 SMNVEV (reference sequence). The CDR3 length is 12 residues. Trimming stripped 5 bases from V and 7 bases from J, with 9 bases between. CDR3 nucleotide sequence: TGTGCCAGCAGTGGCTTGGGGCAGCCCCAGCATTTT. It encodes CASSGLGQPQHF.

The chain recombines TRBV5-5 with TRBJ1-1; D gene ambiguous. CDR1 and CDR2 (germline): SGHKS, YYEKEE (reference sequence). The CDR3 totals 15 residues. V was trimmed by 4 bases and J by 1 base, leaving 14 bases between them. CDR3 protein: CASSVLQITNTEAFF. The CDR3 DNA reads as TGTGCCAGCAGCGTCCTACAGATAACGAACACTGAAGCTTTCTTT.

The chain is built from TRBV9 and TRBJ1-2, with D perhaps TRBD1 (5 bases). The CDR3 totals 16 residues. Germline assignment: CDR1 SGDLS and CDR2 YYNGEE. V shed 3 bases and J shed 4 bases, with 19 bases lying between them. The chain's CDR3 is CASSGWTQGYIYGYTF. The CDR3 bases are TGTGCCAGCAGCGGCTGGACGCAGGGTTACATCTATGGCTACACCTTC.

The CDR3 loop reads CASSSQGRGTIQYF. The DNA for the CDR3 is TGTGCCAGCAGCTCGCAGGGACGGGGTACAATTCAGTACTTC. The chain has TRBV7-3 and TRBJ2-4; the D gene could be TRBD1 or TRBD2 (5 bases each). Germline assignment: CDR1 SGHTA and CDR2 FQGTGA. Trimming took 4 bases from V and 10 from J, leaving 17 bases between them. CDR3 length: 14 amino acids.

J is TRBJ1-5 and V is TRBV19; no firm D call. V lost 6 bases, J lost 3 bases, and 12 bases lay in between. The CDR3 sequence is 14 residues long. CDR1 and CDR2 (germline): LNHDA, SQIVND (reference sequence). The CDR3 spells CASSPMTSNQPQHF. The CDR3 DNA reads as TGTGCCAGTAGCCCCATGACCTCCAATCAGCCCCAGCATTTT.

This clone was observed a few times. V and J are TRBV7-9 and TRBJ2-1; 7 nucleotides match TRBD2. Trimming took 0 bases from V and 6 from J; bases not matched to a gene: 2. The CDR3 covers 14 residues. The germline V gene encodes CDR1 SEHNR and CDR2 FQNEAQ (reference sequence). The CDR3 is CASSLASSGNEQFF. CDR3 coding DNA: TGTGCCAGCAGCTTAGCCTCTAGCGGCAATGAGCAGTTCTTC.

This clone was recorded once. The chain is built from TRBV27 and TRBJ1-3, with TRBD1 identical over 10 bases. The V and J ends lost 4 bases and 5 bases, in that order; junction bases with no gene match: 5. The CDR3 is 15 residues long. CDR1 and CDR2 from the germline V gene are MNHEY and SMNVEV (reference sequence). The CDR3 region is CASSWDRGRRNTIYF. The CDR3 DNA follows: TGTGCCAGCAGTTGGGACAGGGGCCGCCGAAACACCATATATTTT.

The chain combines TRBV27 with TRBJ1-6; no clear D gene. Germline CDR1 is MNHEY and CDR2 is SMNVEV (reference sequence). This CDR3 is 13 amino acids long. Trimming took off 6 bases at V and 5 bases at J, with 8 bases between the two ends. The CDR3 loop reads CASRRINNSPLHF. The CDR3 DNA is TGTGCCAGCAGACGAATTAATAATTCACCCCTCCACTTT.

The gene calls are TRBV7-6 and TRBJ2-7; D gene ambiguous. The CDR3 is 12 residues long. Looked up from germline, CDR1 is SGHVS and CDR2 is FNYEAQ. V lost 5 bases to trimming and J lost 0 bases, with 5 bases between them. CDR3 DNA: TGTGCCAGCAGCCCGCACTCCTACGAGCAGTACTTC. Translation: CASSPHSYEQYF.

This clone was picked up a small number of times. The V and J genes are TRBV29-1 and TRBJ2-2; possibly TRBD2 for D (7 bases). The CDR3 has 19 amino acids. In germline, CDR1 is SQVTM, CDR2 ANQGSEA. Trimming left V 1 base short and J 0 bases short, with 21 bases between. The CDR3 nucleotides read TGCAGCGTTGAAGGGGTAACCGGGGGGCCGTTCGCGAACACCGGGGAGCTGTTTTTT. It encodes CSVEGVTGGPFANTGELFF.

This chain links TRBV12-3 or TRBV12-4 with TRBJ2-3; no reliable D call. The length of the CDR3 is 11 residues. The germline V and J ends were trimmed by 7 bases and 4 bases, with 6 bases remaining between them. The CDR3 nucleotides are TGTGCCAGCATGGCAGCAGATACGCAGTATTTT. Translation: CASMAADTQYF.

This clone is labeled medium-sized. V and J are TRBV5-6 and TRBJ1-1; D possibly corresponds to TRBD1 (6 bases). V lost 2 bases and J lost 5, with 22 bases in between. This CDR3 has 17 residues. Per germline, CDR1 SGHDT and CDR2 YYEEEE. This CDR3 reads CASSFGGRGFVGTEAFF. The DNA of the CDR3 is TGTGCCAGCAGCTTCGGGGGGCGCGGGTTTGTAGGTACTGAAGCTTTCTTT. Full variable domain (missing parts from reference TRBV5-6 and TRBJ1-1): DAGVTQSPTHLIKTRGQQVTLRCSPKSGHDTVSWYQQALGQGPQFIFQYYEEEERQRGNFPDRFSGHQFPNYSSELNVNALLLGDSALYLCASSFGGRGFVGTEAFFGQGTRLTVV.

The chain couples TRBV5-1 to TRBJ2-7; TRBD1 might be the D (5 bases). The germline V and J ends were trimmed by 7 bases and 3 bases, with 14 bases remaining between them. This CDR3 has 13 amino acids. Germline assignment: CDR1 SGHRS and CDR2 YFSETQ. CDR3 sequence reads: CASSKAGNYEQYF. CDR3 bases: TGCGCCAGCTCAAAGGCAGGGAACTACGAGCAGTACTTC.

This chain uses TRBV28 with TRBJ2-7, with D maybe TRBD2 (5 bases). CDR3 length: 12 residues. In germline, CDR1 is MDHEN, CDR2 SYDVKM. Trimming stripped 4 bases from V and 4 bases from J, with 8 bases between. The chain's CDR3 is CASSSGKYEQYV. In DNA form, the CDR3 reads TGTGCCAGCAGTTCCGGGAAATACGAGCAGTACGTC.

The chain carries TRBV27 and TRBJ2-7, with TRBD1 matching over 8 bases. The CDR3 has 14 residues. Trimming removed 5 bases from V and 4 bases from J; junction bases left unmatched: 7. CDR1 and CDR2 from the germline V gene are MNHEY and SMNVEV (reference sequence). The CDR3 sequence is CASSRRHRGYEQYV. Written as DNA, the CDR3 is TGTGCCAGCAGTCGCAGGCACAGGGGGTACGAGCAGTACGTC.

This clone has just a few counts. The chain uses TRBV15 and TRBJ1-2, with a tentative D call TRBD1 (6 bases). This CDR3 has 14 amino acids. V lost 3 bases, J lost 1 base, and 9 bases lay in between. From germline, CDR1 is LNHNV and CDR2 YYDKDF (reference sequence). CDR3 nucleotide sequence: TGTGCCACCAGCAGTGCAGGGGTTAACTATGGCTACACCTTC. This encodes CATSSAGVNYGYTF.

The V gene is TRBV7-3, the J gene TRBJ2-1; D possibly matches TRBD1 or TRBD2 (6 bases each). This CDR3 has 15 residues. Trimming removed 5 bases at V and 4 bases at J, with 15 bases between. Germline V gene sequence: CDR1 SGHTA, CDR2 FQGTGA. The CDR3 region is CASSPQGGRYNEQFF. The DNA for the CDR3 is TGTGCCAGCAGCCCCCAAGGGGGGCGGTACAATGAGCAGTTCTTC.

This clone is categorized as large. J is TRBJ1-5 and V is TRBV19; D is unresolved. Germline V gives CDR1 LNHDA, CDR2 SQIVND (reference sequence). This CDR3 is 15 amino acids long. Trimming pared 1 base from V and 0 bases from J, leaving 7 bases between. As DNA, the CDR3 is TGTGCCAGTAGTATAGGGGCACATAGCAATCAGCCCCAGCATTTT. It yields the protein CASSIGAHSNQPQHF.

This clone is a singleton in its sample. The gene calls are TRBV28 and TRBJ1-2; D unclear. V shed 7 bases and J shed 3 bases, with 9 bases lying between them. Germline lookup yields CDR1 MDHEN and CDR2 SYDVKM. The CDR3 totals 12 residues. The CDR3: CASTAAHYGYTF. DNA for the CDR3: TGTGCCAGCACGGCAGCTCACTATGGCTACACCTTC.

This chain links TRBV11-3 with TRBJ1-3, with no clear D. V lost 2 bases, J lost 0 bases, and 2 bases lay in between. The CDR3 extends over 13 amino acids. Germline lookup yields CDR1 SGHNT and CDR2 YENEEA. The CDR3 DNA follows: TGTGCCAGCAGCTTAACCTCTGGAAACACCATATATTTT. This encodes CASSLTSGNTIYF.

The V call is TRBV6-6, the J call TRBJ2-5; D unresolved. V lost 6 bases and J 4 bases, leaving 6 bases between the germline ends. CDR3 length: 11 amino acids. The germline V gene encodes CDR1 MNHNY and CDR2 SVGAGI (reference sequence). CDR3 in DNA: TGTGCCAGCAGCAGAATAGAGACCCAGTACTTC. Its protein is CASSRIETQYF.

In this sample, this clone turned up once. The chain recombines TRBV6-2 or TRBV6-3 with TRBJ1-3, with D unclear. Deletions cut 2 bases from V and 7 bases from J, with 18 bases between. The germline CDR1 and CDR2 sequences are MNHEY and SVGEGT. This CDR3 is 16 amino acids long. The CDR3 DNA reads TGTGCCAGCAGTTACGAGCCGGGGATAAGAAGGAACACCATATATTTT. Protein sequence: CASSYEPGIRRNTIYF.

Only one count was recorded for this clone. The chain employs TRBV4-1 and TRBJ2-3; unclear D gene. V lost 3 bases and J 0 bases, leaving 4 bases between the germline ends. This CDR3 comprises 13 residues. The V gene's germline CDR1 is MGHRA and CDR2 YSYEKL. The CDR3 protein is CASSHPSTDTQYF. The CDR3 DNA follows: TGCGCCAGCAGCCATCCCAGCACAGATACGCAGTATTTT.

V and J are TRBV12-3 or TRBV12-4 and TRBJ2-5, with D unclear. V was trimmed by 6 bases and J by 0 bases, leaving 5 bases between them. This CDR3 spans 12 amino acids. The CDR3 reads CASSLHQETQYF. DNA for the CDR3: TGTGCCAGCAGCCTACACCAAGAGACCCAGTACTTC.

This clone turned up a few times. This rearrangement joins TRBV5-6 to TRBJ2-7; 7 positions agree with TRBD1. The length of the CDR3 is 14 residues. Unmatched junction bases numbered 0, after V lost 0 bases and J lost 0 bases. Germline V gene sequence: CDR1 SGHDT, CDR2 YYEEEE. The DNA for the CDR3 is TGTGCCAGCAGCTTGGGGGACAGCTCCTACGAGCAGTACTTC. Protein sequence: CASSLGDSSYEQYF.

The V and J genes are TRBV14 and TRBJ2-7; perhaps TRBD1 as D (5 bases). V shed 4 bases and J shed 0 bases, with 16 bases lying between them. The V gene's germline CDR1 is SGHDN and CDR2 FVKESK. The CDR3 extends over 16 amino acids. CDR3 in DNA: TGTGCCAGCAGCCCCCCGGTCAGGGTAGGCTCCTACGAGCAGTACGTC. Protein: CASSPPVRVGSYEQYV.

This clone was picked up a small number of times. The CDR3 DNA reads TGTGCCAGTAGTATTCCTTTTCGAGCTTTCTTT. Its translation is CASSIPFRAFF. The V gene is TRBV19, the J gene TRBJ1-1; D is unclear. Per the germline V gene, CDR1 is LNHDA and CDR2 is SQIVND (reference sequence). The CDR3 loop spans 11 amino acids. The V and J ends lost 3 bases and 10 bases respectively, with 9 bases between them.

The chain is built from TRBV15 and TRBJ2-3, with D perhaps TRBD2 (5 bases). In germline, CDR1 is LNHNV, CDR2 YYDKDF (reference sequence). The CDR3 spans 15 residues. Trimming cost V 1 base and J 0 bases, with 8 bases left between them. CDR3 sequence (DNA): TGTGCCACCAGCAGAGGAGGACTGAGCACAGATACGCAGTATTTT. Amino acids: CATSRGGLSTDTQYF.

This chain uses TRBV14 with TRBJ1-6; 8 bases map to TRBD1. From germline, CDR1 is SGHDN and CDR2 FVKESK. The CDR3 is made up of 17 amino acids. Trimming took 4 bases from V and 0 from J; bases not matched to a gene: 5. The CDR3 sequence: CASSLNRGSSYNSPLHF. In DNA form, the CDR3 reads TGTGCCAGCAGCCTGAACAGGGGGAGCTCCTATAATTCACCCCTCCACTTT.

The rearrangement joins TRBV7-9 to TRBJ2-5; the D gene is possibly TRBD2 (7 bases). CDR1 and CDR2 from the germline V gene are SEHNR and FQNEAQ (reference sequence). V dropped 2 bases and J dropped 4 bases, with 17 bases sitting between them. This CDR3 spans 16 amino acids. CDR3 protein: CASSLFHGGLGETQYF. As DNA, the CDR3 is TGTGCCAGCAGCTTATTCCACGGGGGGCTCGGAGAGACCCAGTACTTC.